Reported below is one T cell receptor (beta chain). This CDR3 is built from 13 residues. Germline V gene data show CDR1 as MNHEY and CDR2 as SMNVEV (reference sequence). V lost 6 bases and J lost 1, with 9 bases in between. Sequencing used immunoSEQ multiplex PCR; TCRdb keeps in-frame clones, though not all of them. Of some 74,000 clones in the sample, 75% to 95% were seen once. These data originate in a study of OX40 agonist ivuxolimab in advanced cancers. In the study overall: The drug used for patients, ivuxolimab, was an agonistic anti-OX40 (CD134) antibody.

The rearrangement uses TRBV27 and TRBJ1-1; D is ambiguous. The material was CD4+ or CD8+ T cells sorted from blood, obtained in a trial of the OX40 agonist ivuxolimab. This TCR derives from an adult with an advanced solid tumor such as melanoma, head and neck, liver or kidney cancer. The CDR3 nucleotides are TGTGCCAGCAGCTACCGGAGGAACACTGAAGCTTTCTTT. Translated: CASSYRRNTEAFF.